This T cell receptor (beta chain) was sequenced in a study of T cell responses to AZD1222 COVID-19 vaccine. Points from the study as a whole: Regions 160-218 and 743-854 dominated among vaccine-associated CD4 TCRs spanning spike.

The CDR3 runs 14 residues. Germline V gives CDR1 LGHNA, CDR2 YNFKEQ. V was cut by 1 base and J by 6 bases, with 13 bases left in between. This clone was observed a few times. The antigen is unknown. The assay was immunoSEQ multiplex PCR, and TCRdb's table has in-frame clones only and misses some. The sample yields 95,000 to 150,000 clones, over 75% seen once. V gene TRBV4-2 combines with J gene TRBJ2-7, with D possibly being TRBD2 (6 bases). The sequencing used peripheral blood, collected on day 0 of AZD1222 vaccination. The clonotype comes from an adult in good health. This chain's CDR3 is CASSQGGVLSEQYF. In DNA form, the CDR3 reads TGTGCCAGCAGCCAAGGGGGGGTTTTGAGCGAGCAGTACTTC.